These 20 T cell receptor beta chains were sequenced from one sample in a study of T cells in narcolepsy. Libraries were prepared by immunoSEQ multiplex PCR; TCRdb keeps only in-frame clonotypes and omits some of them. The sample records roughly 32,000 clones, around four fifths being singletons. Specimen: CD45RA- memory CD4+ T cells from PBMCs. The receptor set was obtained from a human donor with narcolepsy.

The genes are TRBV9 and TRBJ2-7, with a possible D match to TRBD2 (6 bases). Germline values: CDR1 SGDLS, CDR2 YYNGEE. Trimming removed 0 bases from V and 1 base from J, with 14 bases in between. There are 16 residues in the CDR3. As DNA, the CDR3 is TGTGCCAGCAGCGTAGCTCCGACTAGTGGTTCCTACGAGCAGTACTTC. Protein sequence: CASSVAPTSGSYEQYF.

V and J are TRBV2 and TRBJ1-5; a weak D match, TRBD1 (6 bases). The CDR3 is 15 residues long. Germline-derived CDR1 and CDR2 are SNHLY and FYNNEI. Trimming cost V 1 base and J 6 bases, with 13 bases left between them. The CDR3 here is CASSEEGRGGQPQHF. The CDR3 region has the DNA TGTGCCAGCAGTGAAGAGGGCAGGGGCGGTCAGCCCCAGCATTTT.

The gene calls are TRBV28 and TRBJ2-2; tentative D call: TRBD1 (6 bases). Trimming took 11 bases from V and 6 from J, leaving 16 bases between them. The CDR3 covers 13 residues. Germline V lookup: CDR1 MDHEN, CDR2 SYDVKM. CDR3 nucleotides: TGTGCCGGCCGCAGGGGATCGGCCGGGGAGCTGTTTTTT. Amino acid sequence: CAGRRGSAGELFF.

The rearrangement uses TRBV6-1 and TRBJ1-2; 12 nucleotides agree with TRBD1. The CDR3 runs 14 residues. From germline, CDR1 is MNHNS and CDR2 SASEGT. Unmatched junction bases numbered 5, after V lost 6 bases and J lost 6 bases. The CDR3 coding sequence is TGTGCCAGCAGCCGGGACAGGGGGCTCCATGGCTACACCTTC. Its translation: CASSRDRGLHGYTF.

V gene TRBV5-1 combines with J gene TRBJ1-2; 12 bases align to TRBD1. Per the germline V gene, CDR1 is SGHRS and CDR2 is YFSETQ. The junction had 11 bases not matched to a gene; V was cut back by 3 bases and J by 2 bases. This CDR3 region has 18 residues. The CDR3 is CASSSLTGQGATNYGYTF. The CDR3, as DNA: TGCGCCAGCAGCTCCCTGACGGGACAGGGGGCGACCAACTATGGCTACACCTTC. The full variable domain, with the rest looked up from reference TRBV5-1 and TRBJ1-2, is KAGVTQTPRYLIKTRGQQVTLSCSPISGHRSVSWYQQTPGQGLQFLFEYFSETQRNKGNFPGRFSGRQFSNSRSEMNVSTLELGDSALYLCASSSLTGQGATNYGYTFGSGTRLTVV.

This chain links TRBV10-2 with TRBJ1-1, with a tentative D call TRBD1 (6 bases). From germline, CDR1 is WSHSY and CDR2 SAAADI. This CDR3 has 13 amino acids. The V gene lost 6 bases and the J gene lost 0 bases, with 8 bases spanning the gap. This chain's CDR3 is CASSRGMNTEAFF. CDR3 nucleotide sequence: TGCGCCAGCAGCAGGGGTATGAACACTGAAGCTTTCTTT.

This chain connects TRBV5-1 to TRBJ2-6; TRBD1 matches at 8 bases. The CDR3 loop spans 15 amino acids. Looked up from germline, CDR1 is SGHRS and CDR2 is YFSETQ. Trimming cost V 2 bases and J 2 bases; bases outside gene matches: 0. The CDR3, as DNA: TGCGCCAGCAGCTTACAGGGGGCTGGGGCCAACGTCCTGACTTTC. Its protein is CASSLQGAGANVLTF. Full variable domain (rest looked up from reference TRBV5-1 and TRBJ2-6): KAGVTQTPRYLIKTRGQQVTLSCSPISGHRSVSWYQQTPGQGLQFLFEYFSETQRNKGNFPGRFSGRQFSNSRSEMNVSTLELGDSALYLCASSLQGAGANVLTFGAGSRLTVL.

The CDR3 sequence: CASSTDRGGRGTEAFF. The CDR3 DNA follows: TGTGCCAGTAGTACGGACAGGGGAGGACGCGGCACTGAAGCTTTCTTT. The chain recombines TRBV19 with TRBJ1-1; 9 nucleotides align to TRBD1. The V segment lost 4 bases and the J segment 4 bases; nucleotides outside the gene matches: 10. Germline V CDR1 and CDR2: LNHDA, SQIVND (reference sequence). This CDR3 spans 16 amino acids. Using reference TRBV19 and TRBJ1-1 for the parts outside the CDR3, the full variable domain is DGGITQSPKYLFRKEGQNVTLSCEQNLNHDAMYWYRQDPGQGLRLIYYSQIVNDFQKGDIAEGYSVSREKKESFPLTVTSAQKNPTAFYLCASSTDRGGRGTEAFFGQGTRLTVV.

CDR3 DNA: TGTGCCAGTAGCCGGGACAGGGGATACGAGCAGTACTTC. Translation: CASSRDRGYEQYF. This chain connects TRBV19 to TRBJ2-7; 10 bases agree with TRBD1. CDR3 length: 13 amino acids. V was clipped by 6 bases and J by 4 bases; unmatched bases: 3. Germline V gives CDR1 LNHDA, CDR2 SQIVND (reference sequence). The variable domain in full, completed from reference TRBV19 and TRBJ2-7, reads DGGITQSPKYLFRKEGQNVTLSCEQNLNHDAMYWYRQDPGQGLRLIYYSQIVNDFQKGDIAEGYSVSREKKESFPLTVTSAQKNPTAFYLCASSRDRGYEQYFGPGTRLTVT.

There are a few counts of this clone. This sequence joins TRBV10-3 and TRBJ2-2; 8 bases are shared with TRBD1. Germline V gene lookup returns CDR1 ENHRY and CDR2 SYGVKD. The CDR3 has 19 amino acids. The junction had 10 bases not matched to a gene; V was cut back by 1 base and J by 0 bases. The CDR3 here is CAISEFWVQGGTNTGELFF. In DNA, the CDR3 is TGTGCCATCAGTGAGTTCTGGGTACAGGGGGGAACGAACACCGGGGAGCTGTTTTTT.

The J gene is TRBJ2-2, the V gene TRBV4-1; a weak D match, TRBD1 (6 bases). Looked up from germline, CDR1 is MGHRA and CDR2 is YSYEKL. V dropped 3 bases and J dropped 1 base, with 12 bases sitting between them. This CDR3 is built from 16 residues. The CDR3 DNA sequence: TGCGCCAGCAGCCAGAACAGGGCGTTGAACACCGGGGAGCTGTTTTTT. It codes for CASSQNRALNTGELFF.

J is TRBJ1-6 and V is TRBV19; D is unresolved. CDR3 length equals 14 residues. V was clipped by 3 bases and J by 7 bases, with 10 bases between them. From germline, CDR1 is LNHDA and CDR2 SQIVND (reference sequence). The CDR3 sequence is CASSISSANSPLHF. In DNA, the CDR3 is TGTGCCAGTAGTATTAGCTCGGCGAATTCACCCCTCCACTTT.

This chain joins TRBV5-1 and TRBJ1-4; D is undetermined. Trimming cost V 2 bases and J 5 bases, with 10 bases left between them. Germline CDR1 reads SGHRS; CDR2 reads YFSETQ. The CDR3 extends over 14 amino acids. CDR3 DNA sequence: TGCGCCAGCAGCTTCGACCCAGGCAATGAAAAACTGTTTTTT. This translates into CASSFDPGNEKLFF.

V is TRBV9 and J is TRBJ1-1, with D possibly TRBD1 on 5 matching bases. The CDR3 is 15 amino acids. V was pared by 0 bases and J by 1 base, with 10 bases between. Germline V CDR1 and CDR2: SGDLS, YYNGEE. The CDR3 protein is CASSVGGAENTEAFF. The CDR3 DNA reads TGTGCCAGCAGCGTAGGTGGGGCTGAGAACACTGAAGCTTTCTTT.

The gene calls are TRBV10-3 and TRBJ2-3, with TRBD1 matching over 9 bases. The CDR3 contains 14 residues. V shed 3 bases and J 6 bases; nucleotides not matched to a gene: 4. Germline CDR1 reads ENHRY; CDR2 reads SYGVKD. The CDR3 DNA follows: TGTGCCATCAGTGACGGGACAGGGTGGGATACGCAGTATTTT. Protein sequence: CAISDGTGWDTQYF.

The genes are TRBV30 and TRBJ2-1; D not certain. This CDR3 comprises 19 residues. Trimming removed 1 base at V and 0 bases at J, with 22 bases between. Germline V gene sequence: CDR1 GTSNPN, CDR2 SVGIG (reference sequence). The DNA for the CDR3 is TGTGCCTGGAGTGCTGGACGGACCTTTACTACGAGCTCCTACAATGAGCAGTTCTTC. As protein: CAWSAGRTFTTSSYNEQFF.

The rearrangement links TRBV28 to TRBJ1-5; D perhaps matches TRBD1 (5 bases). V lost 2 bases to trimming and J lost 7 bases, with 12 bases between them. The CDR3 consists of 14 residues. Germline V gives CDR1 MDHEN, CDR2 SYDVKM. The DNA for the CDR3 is TGTGCCAGCAGTTTAGGGGGGGGAGCACAGCCCCAGCATTTT. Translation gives CASSLGGGAQPQHF.

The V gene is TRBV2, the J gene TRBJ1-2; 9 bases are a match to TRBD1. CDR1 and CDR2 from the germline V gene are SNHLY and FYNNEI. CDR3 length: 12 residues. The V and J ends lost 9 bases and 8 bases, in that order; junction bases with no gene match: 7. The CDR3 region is CASNRGPGGYTF. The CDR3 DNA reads TGTGCCAGTAACAGGGGGCCCGGAGGCTACACCTTC. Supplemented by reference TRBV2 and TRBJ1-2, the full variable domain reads EPEVTQTPSHQVTQMGQEVILRCVPISNHLYFYWYRQILGQKVEFLVSFYNNEISEKSEIFDDQFSVERPDGSNFTLKIRSTKLEDSAMYFCASNRGPGGYTFGSGTRLTVV.

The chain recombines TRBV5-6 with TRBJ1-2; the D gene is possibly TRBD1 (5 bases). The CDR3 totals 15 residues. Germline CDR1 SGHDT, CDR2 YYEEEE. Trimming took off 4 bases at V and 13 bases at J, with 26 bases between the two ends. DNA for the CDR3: TGTGCCAGCAGCCCACCTCCTCCCCAGGGCCCGCGGCTCACCTTC. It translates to CASSPPPPQGPRLTF.

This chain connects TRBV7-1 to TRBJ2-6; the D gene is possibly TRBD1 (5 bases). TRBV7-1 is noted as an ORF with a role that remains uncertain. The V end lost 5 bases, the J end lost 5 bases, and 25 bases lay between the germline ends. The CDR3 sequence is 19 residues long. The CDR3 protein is CASSLGAHEDKSRANVLTF. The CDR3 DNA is TGTGCCAGCAGCCTCGGCGCTCACGAGGACAAAAGTCGGGCCAACGTCCTGACTTTC.